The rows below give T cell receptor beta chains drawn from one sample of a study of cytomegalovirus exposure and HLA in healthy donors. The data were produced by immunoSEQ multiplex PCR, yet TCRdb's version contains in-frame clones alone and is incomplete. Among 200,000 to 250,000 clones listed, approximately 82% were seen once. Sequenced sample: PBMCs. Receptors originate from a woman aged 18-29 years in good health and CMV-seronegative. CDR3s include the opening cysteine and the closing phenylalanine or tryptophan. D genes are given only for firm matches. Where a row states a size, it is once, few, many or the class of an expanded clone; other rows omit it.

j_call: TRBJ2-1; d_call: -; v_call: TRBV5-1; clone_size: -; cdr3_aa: CASSLREANEQFF; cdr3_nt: TGCGCCAGCAGCCTTAGAGAAGCGAATGAGCAGTTCTTC
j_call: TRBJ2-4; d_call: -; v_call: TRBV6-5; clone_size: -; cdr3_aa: CASSTRQPGIQYF; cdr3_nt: TGTGCCAGCAGCACACGTCAGCCTGGCATTCAGTACTTC
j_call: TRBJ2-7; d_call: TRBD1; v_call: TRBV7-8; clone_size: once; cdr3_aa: CASSHRGFSYEQYF; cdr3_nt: TGTGCCAGCAGCCACAGGGGGTTCTCCTACGAGCAGTACTTC
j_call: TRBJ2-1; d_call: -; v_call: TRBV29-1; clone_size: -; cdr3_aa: CSGANYNEQFF; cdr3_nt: TGCAGCGGGGCAAACTACAATGAGCAGTTCTTC
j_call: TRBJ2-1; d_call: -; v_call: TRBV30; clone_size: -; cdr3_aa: CAWRRDSYNEQFF; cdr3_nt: TGTGCCTGGAGGAGGGACTCCTACAATGAGCAGTTCTTC
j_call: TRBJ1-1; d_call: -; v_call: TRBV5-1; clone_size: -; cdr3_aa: CASSLGGAPFNTEAFF; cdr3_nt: TGCGCCAGCAGCTTGGGGGGTGCCCCGTTTAACACTGAAGCTTTCTTT
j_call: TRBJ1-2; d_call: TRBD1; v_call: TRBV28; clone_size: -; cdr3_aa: CASTTTGAANYGYTF; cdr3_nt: TGTGCCAGCACCACGACAGGGGCTGCTAACTATGGCTACACCTTC
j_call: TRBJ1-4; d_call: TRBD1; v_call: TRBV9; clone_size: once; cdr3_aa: CASSADRGLLANEKLFF; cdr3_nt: TGTGCCAGCAGCGCGGACAGGGGGCTTTTGGCTAATGAAAAACTGTTTTTT
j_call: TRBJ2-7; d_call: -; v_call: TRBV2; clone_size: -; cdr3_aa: CAIRSSYEQYF; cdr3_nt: TGTGCCATCAGGAGCTCCTACGAGCAGTACTTC
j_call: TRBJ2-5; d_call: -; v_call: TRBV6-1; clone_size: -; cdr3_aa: CASSGYQETQYF; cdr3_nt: TGTGCCAGCAGTGGGTACCAAGAGACCCAGTACTTC
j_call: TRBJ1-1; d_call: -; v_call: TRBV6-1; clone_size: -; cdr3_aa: CASTRSGRPNTEAFF; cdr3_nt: TGTGCCAGCACTCGATCGGGACGGCCGAACACTGAAGCTTTCTTT
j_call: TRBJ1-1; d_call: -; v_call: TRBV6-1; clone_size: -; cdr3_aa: CASSEGGRAFF; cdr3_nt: TGTGCCAGCAGTGAGGGAGGGAGAGCTTTCTTT
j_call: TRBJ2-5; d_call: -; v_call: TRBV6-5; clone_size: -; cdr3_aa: CASSYPSRQRETQYF; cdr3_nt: TGTGCCAGCAGTTACCCTTCCCGGCAGAGAGAGACCCAGTACTTC
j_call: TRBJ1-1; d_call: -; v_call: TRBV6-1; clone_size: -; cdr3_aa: CASCEGAEAFF; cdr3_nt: TGTGCCAGCTGTGAAGGGGCTGAAGCTTTCTTT
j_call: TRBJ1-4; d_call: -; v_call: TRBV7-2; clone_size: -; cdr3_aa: CASSLGASQSEKLFF; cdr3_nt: TGTGCCAGCAGCTTAGGGGCTTCGCAGAGTGAAAAACTGTTTTTT
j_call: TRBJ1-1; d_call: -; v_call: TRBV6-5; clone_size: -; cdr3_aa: CASSSPGTSEAFF; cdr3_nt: TGTGCCAGCAGCTCCCCGGGCACATCCGAAGCTTTCTTT
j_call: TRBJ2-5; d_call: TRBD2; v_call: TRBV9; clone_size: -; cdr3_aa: CASSDGTSGKQNQETQYF; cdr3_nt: TGTGCCAGCAGCGACGGGACTAGCGGGAAGCAAAACCAAGAGACCCAGTACTTC
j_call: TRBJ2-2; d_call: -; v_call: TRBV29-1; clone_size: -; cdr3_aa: CSVELGENTGELFF; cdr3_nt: TGCAGCGTTGAACTCGGGGAGAACACCGGGGAGCTGTTTTTT
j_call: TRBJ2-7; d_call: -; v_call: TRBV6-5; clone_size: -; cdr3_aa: CASTTGLGGQYF; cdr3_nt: TGTGCCAGCACCACGGGGCTAGGAGGGCAGTACTTC
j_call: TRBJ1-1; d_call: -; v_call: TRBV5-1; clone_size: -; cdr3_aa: CASKVGDGEAFF; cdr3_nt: TGCGCCAGCAAGGTGGGGGATGGAGAAGCTTTCTTT
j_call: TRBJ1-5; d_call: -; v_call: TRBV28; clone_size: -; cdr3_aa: CATHAYSGNQPQHF; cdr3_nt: TGTGCCACACACGCCTACAGCGGGAATCAGCCCCAGCATTTT
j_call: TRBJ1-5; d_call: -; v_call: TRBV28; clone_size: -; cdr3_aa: CASSFQGPGSNQPQHF; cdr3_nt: TGTGCCAGCAGTTTCCAAGGGCCAGGCAGTAATCAGCCCCAGCATTTT
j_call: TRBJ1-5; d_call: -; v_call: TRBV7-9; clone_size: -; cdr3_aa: CASSSEVNNQPQHF; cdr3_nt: TGTGCCAGCAGCTCCGAGGTTAACAATCAGCCCCAGCATTTT
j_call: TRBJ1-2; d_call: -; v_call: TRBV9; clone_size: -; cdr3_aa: CASSVAPLDRNYGYTF; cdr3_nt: TGTGCCAGCAGCGTAGCTCCCCTAGACAGAAACTATGGCTACACCTTC
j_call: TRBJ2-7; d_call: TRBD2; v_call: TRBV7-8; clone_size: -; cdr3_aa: CASSDRTSGGRSYEQYF; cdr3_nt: TGTGCCAGCAGCGATCGGACTAGCGGGGGCCGTAGTTACGAGCAGTACTTC
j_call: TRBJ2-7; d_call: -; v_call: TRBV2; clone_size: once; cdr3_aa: CASIQEGGAYEQYF; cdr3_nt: TGTGCCAGCATCCAGGAGGGGGGGGCCTACGAGCAGTACTTC
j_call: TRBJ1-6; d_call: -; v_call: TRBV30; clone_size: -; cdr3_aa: CAWSSGTRSYNSPLHF; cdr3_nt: TGTGCCTGGTCGTCCGGGACTAGATCCTATAATTCACCCCTCCACTTT
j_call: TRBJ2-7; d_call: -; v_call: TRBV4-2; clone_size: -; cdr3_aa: CASSLRGGGPPYEQYF; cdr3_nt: TGTGCCAGCAGCCTTAGGGGTGGGGGACCGCCTTACGAGCAGTACTTC
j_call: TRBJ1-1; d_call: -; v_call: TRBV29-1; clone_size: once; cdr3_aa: CSVEDTGYVNTEAFF; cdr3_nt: TGCAGCGTTGAGGATACAGGATATGTGAACACTGAAGCTTTCTTT
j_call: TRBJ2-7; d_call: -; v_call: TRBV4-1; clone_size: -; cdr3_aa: CASSQDLRTEIYEQYF; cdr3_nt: TGCGCCAGCAGCCAAGATCTGAGGACGGAGATCTACGAGCAGTACTTC
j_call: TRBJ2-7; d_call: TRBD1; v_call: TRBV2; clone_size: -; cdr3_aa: CASSELGQGQYEQYF; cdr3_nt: TGTGCCAGCTCTGAGCTTGGACAGGGGCAATACGAGCAGTACTTC
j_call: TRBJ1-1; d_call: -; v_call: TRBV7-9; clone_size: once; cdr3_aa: CASSPTPGSHTEAFF; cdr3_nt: TGTGCCAGCAGTCCTACTCCGGGATCGCACACTGAAGCTTTCTTT
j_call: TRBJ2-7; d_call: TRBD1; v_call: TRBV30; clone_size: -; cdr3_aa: CAWSVPGTGGFYEQYF; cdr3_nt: TGTGCCTGGAGTGTCCCAGGGACAGGGGGTTTCTACGAGCAGTACTTC
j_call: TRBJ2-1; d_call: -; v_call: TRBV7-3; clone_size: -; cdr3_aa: CASSLQGYNEQFF; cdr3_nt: TGTGCCAGCAGCCTACAGGGATACAATGAGCAGTTCTTC
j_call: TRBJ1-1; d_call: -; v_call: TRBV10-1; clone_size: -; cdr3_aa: CASSEVGHQAMNTEAFF; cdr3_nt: TGCGCCAGCAGTGAAGTGGGACACCAGGCCATGAACACTGAAGCTTTCTTT
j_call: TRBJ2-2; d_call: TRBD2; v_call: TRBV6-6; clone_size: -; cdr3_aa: CASSYGGGPGELFF; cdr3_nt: TGTGCCAGCAGTTACGGCGGGGGTCCCGGGGAGCTGTTTTTT
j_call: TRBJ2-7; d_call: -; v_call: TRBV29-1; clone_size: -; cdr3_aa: CSVVSSYEQYF; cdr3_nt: TGCAGCGTAGTCAGCTCCTACGAGCAGTACTTC
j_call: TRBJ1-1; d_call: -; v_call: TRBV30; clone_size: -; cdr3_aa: CAWSRGSDTEAFF; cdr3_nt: TGTGCCTGGAGTAGGGGGTCGGACACTGAAGCTTTCTTT
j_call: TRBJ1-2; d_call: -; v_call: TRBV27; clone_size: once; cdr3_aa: CASRGLGDRENGYTF; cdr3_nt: TGTGCCAGCAGGGGATTGGGAGACAGAGAGAATGGCTACACCTTC
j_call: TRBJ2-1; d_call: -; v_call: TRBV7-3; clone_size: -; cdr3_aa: CASSLADRSYNEQFF; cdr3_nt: TGTGCCAGCAGCTTAGCGGACCGCTCCTACAATGAGCAGTTCTTC
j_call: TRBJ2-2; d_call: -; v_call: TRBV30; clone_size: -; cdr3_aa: CAWSAATTGELFF; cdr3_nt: TGTGCCTGGAGTGCCGCAACCACCGGGGAGCTGTTTTTT
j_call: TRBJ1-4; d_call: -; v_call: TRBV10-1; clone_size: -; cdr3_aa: CASSEGTDTVGEKLFF; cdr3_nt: TGCGCCAGCAGTGAAGGGACGGACACCGTAGGTGAAAAACTGTTTTTT
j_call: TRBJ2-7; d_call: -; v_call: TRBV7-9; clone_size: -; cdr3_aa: CASSSFTGNSDEQYF; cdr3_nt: TGTGCCAGCAGTTCTTTCACCGGGAATAGCGACGAGCAGTACTTC
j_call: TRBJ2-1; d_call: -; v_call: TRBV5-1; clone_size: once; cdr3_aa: CASSSAGTLMKEQFF; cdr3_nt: TGCGCCAGCAGCTCTGCTGGGACGCTCATGAAGGAGCAGTTCTTC
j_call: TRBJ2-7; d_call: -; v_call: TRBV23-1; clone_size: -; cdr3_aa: CASSRQGQVVEQYF; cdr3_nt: TGCGCCAGCAGTCGCCAGGGTCAAGTAGTCGAGCAGTACTTC
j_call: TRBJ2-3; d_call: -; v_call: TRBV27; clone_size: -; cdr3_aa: CASSPWTGRTSTDTQYF; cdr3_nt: TGTGCCAGCAGTCCATGGACGGGAAGGACGAGCACAGATACGCAGTATTTT
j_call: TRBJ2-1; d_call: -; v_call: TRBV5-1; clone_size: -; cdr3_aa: CASSFNRGEQFF; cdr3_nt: TGCGCCAGCAGCTTCAATAGGGGTGAGCAGTTCTTC